This T cell receptor (beta chain) was retrieved from a study of PD-1 blockade in classical Hodgkin lymphoma. TCRdb's copy holds only in-frame clones and misses some; the assay was immunoSEQ multiplex PCR. The profile covers about 20,000 clones, with roughly 90% appearing a single time and approximately 5.3% taken by the ten largest. CDR1 and CDR2 (germline): SNHLY, FYNNEI. With V trimmed by 7 bases and J by 7 bases, 6 bases remained unmatched. The CDR3 totals 14 residues. Time point meaning: cycle 4 day 1 (C4D1), after less than seven weeks of nivolumab. The patients all showed relapse after autologous stem cell transplantation, while their brentuximab vedotin exposure varied. After PBMCs were thawed, their CD8+ T cells were isolated by magnetic negative selection.

The clonotype comes from a human donor with classical Hodgkin lymphoma. The specimen comprised CD8+ T cells from blood, sampled before the fourth cycle of nivolumab. The rearrangement joins TRBV2 to TRBJ1-6; 8 nucleotides line up with TRBD1. This CDR3 is CASTERQGNSPLHF. CDR3 DNA: TGTGCCAGCACCGAAAGACAGGGGAATTCACCCCTCCACTTT.